The entry that follows covers one T cell receptor (beta chain) sequence. TCRdb recomputed calls from the RT-PCR reads with MiXCR, one row per CDR3 protein. The data hold roughly 620,000 distinct CDR3 sequences, with about 10% observed a single time. These data come from a study of response to subunit inactivated influenza vaccine. A further study also used this sample, focusing on T cells expressing NK-cell markers. That work contributes: A 5'RACE template switching approach incorporating UMIs was used to make TCR beta cDNA. It was sorted CD3+CD56+NKG2C+, CD3+CD56+NKG2C- and CD3+CD56-NKG2C+ T cells that supplied the TCR beta repertoires.

The receptor comes from a man aged 50 to 59 who received an inactivated influenza vaccine. This sample comprised PBMCs from blood, obtained on the day of vaccination.

CDR3 in amino acids: CASSKVWVGAGGLRDYNEQFF. DNA of the CDR3: TGTGCCAGCAGCAAAGTTTGGGTAGGAGCGGGGGGCCTGCGGGACTACAATGAGCAGTTCTTC. The chain has TRBV21-1 and TRBJ2-1; the tabulated D call, TRBD2, remains unverified against the DNA. TRBV21-1 is marked as a pseudogene. CDR3 length: 21 amino acids.